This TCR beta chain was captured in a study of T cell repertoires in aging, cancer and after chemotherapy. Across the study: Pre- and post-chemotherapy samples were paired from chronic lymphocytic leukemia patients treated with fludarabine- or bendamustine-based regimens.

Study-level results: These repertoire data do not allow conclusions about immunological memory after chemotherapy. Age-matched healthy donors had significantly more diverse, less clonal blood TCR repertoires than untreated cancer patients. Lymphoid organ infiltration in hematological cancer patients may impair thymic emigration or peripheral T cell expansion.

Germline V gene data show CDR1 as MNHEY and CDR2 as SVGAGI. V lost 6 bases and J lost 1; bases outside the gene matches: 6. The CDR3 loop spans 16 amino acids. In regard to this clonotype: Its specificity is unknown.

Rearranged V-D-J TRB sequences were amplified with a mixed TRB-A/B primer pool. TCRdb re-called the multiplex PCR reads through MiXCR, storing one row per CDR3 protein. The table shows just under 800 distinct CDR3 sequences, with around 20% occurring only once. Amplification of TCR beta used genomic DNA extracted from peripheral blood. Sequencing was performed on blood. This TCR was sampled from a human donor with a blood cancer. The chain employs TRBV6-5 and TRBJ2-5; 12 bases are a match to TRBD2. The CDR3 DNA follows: TGTGCCAGCAGCCGCCGACTAGCGGGGGTCCAAGAGACCCAGTACTTC. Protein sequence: CASSRRLAGVQETQYF.